The 32 T cell receptor beta chains given below trace back to one sample, sequenced in a study of blood T cell repertoires in COVID-19. Method: immunoSEQ multiplex PCR; TCRdb's copy keeps in-frame clones and lacks some. The sample includes some 170,000 clones, approximately 90% seen only once; the top ten take under 5%. Material for sequencing was peripheral blood. These TCRs come from an older woman who had recovered from COVID-19.

The rearrangement links TRBV5-1 to TRBJ1-5; 8 nucleotides align to TRBD1. Looked up from germline, CDR1 is SGHRS and CDR2 is YFSETQ. The CDR3 has 15 amino acids. Unmatched junction bases numbered 4, after V lost 4 bases and J lost 1 base. DNA of the CDR3: TGCGCCAGCAGCGAGCAGGGGGCAAGCAATCAGCCCCAGCATTTT. Protein product: CASSEQGASNQPQHF.

V usage is TRBV13 and J usage is TRBJ1-3, with TRBD1 identical over 10 bases. V was pared by 3 bases and J by 4 bases, with 0 bases of the junction left unmatched. Germline CDR1 is PRHDT and CDR2 is FYEKMQ (reference sequence). The CDR3 totals 14 residues. The CDR3 DNA reads TGTGCCAGCAGCTTGACAGGGGGCGGAAACACCATATATTTT. It specifies CASSLTGGGNTIYF.

The chain combines TRBV7-6 with TRBJ1-6; D perhaps matches TRBD1 (5 bases). V lost 1 base and J lost 9, with 16 bases in between. CDR3 length: 16 residues. Germline values: CDR1 SGHVS, CDR2 FNYEAQ. Here the CDR3 DNA reads TGTGCCAGCAGCTTAGGGGTCAGGGCAGGGATTTCACCCCTCCACTTT. Residues: CASSLGVRAGISPLHF.

The chain uses TRBV7-9 and TRBJ2-5, with D tentatively TRBD1 (6 bases). Germline values: CDR1 SEHNR, CDR2 FQNEAQ (reference sequence). The CDR3 is made up of 13 amino acids. Trimming cost V 1 base and J 4 bases, with 7 bases left between them. DNA of the CDR3: TGTGCCAGCAGCTTAGGGACAGCAGAGACCCAGTACTTC. Amino acids: CASSLGTAETQYF.

The rearrangement joins TRBV21-1 to TRBJ2-7; the D call TRBD1 from the table was never checked on the DNA. TRBV21-1 is an annotated pseudogene. The CDR3 loop spans 16 amino acids. Here the CDR3 reads CASSTRTGEITGEQYF. Written as DNA, the CDR3 is TGTGCCAGCAGCACCAGGACAGGGGAGATAACAGGCGAGCAGTACTTC.

The V and J genes are TRBV4-1 and TRBJ1-6; TRBD1 is a possible D gene (6 bases). CDR1 MGHRA and CDR2 YSYEKL come from the germline V gene. V was pared by 1 base and J by 5 bases, with 12 bases between. CDR3 length: 16 amino acids. The CDR3 DNA reads as TGCGCCAGCAGCCAAGGGGTGTACAGGGATAATTCACCCCTCCACTTT. This gives the protein CASSQGVYRDNSPLHF.

This chain connects TRBV10-2 to TRBJ1-5, with D perhaps matching TRBD1 (6 bases). CDR1 WSHSY and CDR2 SAAADI come from the germline V gene. The CDR3 is 13 amino acids. The V end was cut by 7 bases, the J end by 2 bases, with 9 bases between. The CDR3 DNA sequence: TGCGCCAGCATGCGACAGGGCAATCAGCCCCAGCATTTT. It translates to CASMRQGNQPQHF.

This sequence joins TRBV7-9 and TRBJ1-4; 10 nucleotides line up with TRBD1. This CDR3 comprises 19 residues. V dropped 5 bases and J dropped 8; count of bases not matched to a gene: 20. Germline CDR1 SEHNR, CDR2 FQNEAQ (reference sequence). Here the CDR3 reads CASSGTSGAGQGGLEKLFF. CDR3 nucleotides: TGTGCCAGCAGCGGTACTTCTGGGGCCGGACAGGGGGGTTTGGAAAAACTGTTTTTT.

This rearrangement joins TRBV19 to TRBJ2-1, with 7 nucleotides matching TRBD1. In germline, CDR1 is LNHDA, CDR2 SQIVND (reference sequence). The V segment lost 10 bases and the J segment 1 base; nucleotides outside the gene matches: 13. CDR3 size: 16 residues. CDR3 nucleotides: TGTGCCACACGTGACTTGACAGGGCTTTCCTACAATGAGCAGTTCTTC. Translation: CATRDLTGLSYNEQFF.

This clone was observed once. The chain links TRBV24-1 to TRBJ2-1; 13 nucleotides line up with TRBD2. V shed 3 bases and J 7 bases; nucleotides not matched to a gene: 8. Germline V gene sequence: CDR1 KGHDR, CDR2 SFDVKD. The CDR3 has 17 residues. This CDR3 is CATSDPGLAGARNEQFF. In DNA form, the CDR3 reads TGTGCCACCAGTGATCCTGGACTAGCGGGGGCAAGAAATGAGCAGTTCTTC.

V usage is TRBV27 and J usage is TRBJ1-3; no reliable D call. Germline V lookup: CDR1 MNHEY, CDR2 SMNVEV (reference sequence). Trimming shortened V by 3 bases and J by 1 base, and 4 bases separated the two germline ends. This CDR3 has 13 residues. CDR3 sequence (DNA): TGTGCCAGCAGTTTTAATTCTGGAAACACCATATATTTT. This codes for CASSFNSGNTIYF.

Of note for this clone: The same CDR3 also results from other DNA sequences found in this sample. The chain employs TRBV28 and TRBJ2-7; 11 positions match TRBD1. Unmatched junction bases numbered 4, after V lost 5 bases and J lost 1 base. This CDR3 contains 15 residues. CDR1 MDHEN and CDR2 SYDVKM come from the germline V gene. The DNA for the CDR3 is TGTGCCAGCAGTAGGACAGGGGGCACGTCCTACGAGCAGTACTTC. Its translation: CASSRTGGTSYEQYF.

The chain couples TRBV7-9 to TRBJ1-2, with D possibly matching TRBD1 (6 bases). CDR3 length: 14 residues. V lost 5 bases and J 5 bases, leaving 15 bases between the germline ends. Germline assignment: CDR1 SEHNR and CDR2 FQNEAQ (reference sequence). The DNA of the CDR3 is TGTGCCAGCAGCCTCGGACAGAGGGGATATGGCTACACCTTC. Protein sequence: CASSLGQRGYGYTF.

J is TRBJ2-5 and V is TRBV30, with TRBD2 identical over 11 bases. There are 14 residues in the CDR3. Germline CDR1 GTSNPN, CDR2 SVGIG (reference sequence). After removal of 0 bases from V and 4 bases from J, the junction contained 1 base not matched to a gene. The CDR3 DNA sequence: TGTGCCTGGAGTGTAGGACTAGCGGGAGAGACCCAGTACTTC. Translating it yields CAWSVGLAGETQYF.

The gene calls are TRBV5-5 and TRBJ2-5; possibly TRBD1 for D (5 bases). V was clipped by 4 bases and J by 2 bases, with 9 bases between them. The CDR3 spans 13 residues. Germline loops: CDR1 SGHKS, CDR2 YYEKEE (reference sequence). The CDR3 reads CASSGDSQETQYF. Written as DNA, the CDR3 is TGTGCCAGCAGCGGCGACAGTCAAGAGACCCAGTACTTC.

The chain is built from TRBV4-3 and TRBJ1-1, with a possible D match to TRBD1 (5 bases). The germline V and J ends were trimmed by 1 base and 2 bases, with 17 bases remaining between them. Germline CDR1 reads LGHNA; CDR2 reads YSLEER. The CDR3 is made up of 17 amino acids. CDR3 sequence: CASSQGPSRQQNTEAFF. The CDR3 nucleotides are TGCGCCAGCAGCCAAGGACCATCGAGACAGCAAAACACTGAAGCTTTCTTT.

This chain uses TRBV6-5 with TRBJ2-1, with TRBD2 identical over 13 bases. V shed 6 bases and J 7 bases; nucleotides not matched to a gene: 3. The CDR3 covers 14 residues. From germline, CDR1 is MNHEY and CDR2 SVGAGI. The CDR3 loop reads CASSGTSGVNEQFF. The CDR3 coding sequence is TGTGCCAGCAGCGGGACTAGCGGGGTAAATGAGCAGTTCTTC.

This chain joins TRBV24-1 and TRBJ2-3; D possibly corresponds to TRBD1 (7 bases). The CDR3 is 19 residues long. Per germline, CDR1 KGHDR and CDR2 SFDVKD. Trimming stripped 6 bases from V and 2 bases from J, with 26 bases between. The CDR3 nucleotides are TGTGCCACCAGTAAATTTGCGGGACAGACCTTAGAATTCACAGATACGCAGTATTTT. Amino acid sequence: CATSKFAGQTLEFTDTQYF.

This clone was found once. The chain has TRBV29-1 and TRBJ1-5; D call uncertain. The V end was cut by 5 bases, the J end by 0 bases, with 8 bases between. CDR3 length: 13 residues. Germline V lookup: CDR1 SQVTM, CDR2 ANQGSEA. The CDR3 nucleotides read TGCAGCGTTTGCGGAATTAGCAATCAGCCCCAGCATTTT. Its translation: CSVCGISNQPQHF.

J is TRBJ2-5 and V is TRBV18; the match to TRBD2 covers 8 bases. This CDR3 is built from 15 residues. V dropped 4 bases and J dropped 4; count of bases not matched to a gene: 8. Per germline, CDR1 KGHSH and CDR2 LQKENI. In DNA, the CDR3 is TGTGCCAGCTCACAGGGACTAGGGGAAGGAGAGACCCAGTACTTC. Translating it yields CASSQGLGEGETQYF.

This clone was observed a single time. The rearrangement joins TRBV5-1 to TRBJ2-7, with 8 bases lining up with TRBD1. V was pared by 0 bases and J by 1 base, with 0 bases of the junction left unmatched. This CDR3 has 14 residues. The germline gives CDR1 SGHRS, CDR2 YFSETQ. The CDR3 loop is CASSLDRGSYEQYF. The DNA for the CDR3 is TGCGCCAGCAGCTTGGACAGGGGGTCCTACGAGCAGTACTTC.

The genes are TRBV19 and TRBJ1-1; 8 bases are a match to TRBD1. CDR3 size: 14 residues. V trimming: 10 bases; J trimming: 4 bases; junction bases outside the gene matches: 11. Germline V gene data show CDR1 as LNHDA and CDR2 as SQIVND (reference sequence). The CDR3 here is CATNTFTGGTEAFF. In DNA form, the CDR3 reads TGTGCCACCAATACCTTCACAGGGGGCACTGAAGCTTTCTTT.

The J gene is TRBJ1-2, the V gene TRBV6-5, with D possibly matching TRBD1 (6 bases). The CDR3 runs 14 residues. From germline, CDR1 is MNHEY and CDR2 SVGAGI. Trimming took off 7 bases at V and 5 bases at J, with 17 bases between the two ends. CDR3 DNA: TGTGCCAGCACCCAGCGGGGGGCTGAATATGGCTACACCTTC. Its protein is CASTQRGAEYGYTF.

J is TRBJ2-5 and V is TRBV10-1, with 8 bases that match TRBD1. J was trimmed by 5 bases and V by 5 bases; bases with no gene match: 4. CDR3 length: 13 residues. Per germline, CDR1 WNHNN and CDR2 SYGVQD (reference sequence). CDR3 protein: CASSTRDRETQYF. CDR3 sequence (DNA): TGCGCCAGCAGTACCCGGGACAGGGAGACCCAGTACTTC.

This clone was detected only a few times. The V call is TRBV4-3, the J call TRBJ1-6, with D possibly matching TRBD1 (6 bases). This CDR3 has 15 residues. Trimming removed 0 bases from V and 8 bases from J, with 11 bases in between. The germline CDR1 and CDR2 sequences are LGHNA and YSLEER. The CDR3 DNA reads TGCGCCAGCAGCCAAGAGAGGGGGTTTGATTCACCCCTCCACTTT. This translates into CASSQERGFDSPLHF.

The chain combines TRBV11-1 with TRBJ2-2, with D unclear. V was cut by 0 bases and J by 7 bases, with 6 bases left in between. Germline loops: CDR1 SGHAT, CDR2 FQDESV (reference sequence). This CDR3 spans 13 amino acids. The CDR3 protein is CASSLASSGELFF. The CDR3 DNA follows: TGTGCCAGCAGCTTAGCGTCCAGCGGGGAGCTGTTTTTT.

The rearrangement uses TRBV7-9 and TRBJ1-2; unclear D gene. Germline V gene lookup returns CDR1 SEHNR and CDR2 FQNEAQ (reference sequence). Trimming removed 5 bases from V and 4 bases from J, with 14 bases in between. CDR3 length: 14 amino acids. The CDR3 region is CASSLSRGLYGYTF. CDR3 coding DNA: TGTGCCAGCAGCCTATCTCGAGGGCTCTATGGCTACACCTTC.

The chain employs TRBV15 and TRBJ2-3; a possible D gene is TRBD2 (6 bases). The V gene's germline CDR1 is LNHNV and CDR2 YYDKDF (reference sequence). Between the trimmed V and J ends, which lost 5 bases and 0 bases, there was a span of 12 bases. The CDR3 contains 15 residues. The CDR3 spells CATSAGLASTDTQYF. The DNA for the CDR3 is TGTGCCACCAGCGCGGGACTGGCAAGCACAGATACGCAGTATTTT.

This clone has only one observation. The rearrangement uses TRBV5-4 and TRBJ2-3, with D maybe TRBD2 (5 bases). The CDR3 runs to 17 residues. The germline V and J ends were trimmed by 1 base and 5 bases, with 20 bases remaining between them. Germline V lookup: CDR1 SGHNT, CDR2 YYREEE (reference sequence). The CDR3 spells CASSLSDFRRLGDTQYF. DNA for the CDR3: TGTGCCAGCAGCTTGAGTGACTTCCGGAGGTTAGGAGATACGCAGTATTTT.

The CDR3 sequence: CASSYGQEDYGYTF. DNA of the CDR3: TGTGCCAGCAGTTACGGGCAGGAGGACTATGGCTACACCTTC. The chain recombines TRBV6-6 with TRBJ1-2; D is uncertain. Trimming took off 2 bases at V and 3 bases at J, with 10 bases between the two ends. The CDR3 sequence is 14 residues long. Germline CDR1 MNHNY, CDR2 SVGAGI (reference sequence).

The chain recombines TRBV4-3 with TRBJ2-7; D might be TRBD1 (5 bases). Germline V CDR1 and CDR2: LGHNA, YSLEER. V dropped 1 base and J dropped 4 bases, with 14 bases sitting between them. The CDR3 covers 15 residues. CDR3 DNA sequence: TGCGCCAGCAGCCAAGGGCGTCTGGACACTTACGAGCAGTACTTC. Its protein is CASSQGRLDTYEQYF.

A single count supports this clone. The chain carries TRBV6-5 and TRBJ1-3, with TRBD1 as a possible D gene (6 bases). In germline, CDR1 is MNHEY, CDR2 SVGAGI. Deletions cut 6 bases from V and 0 bases from J, with 12 bases between. The CDR3 is made up of 15 amino acids. The CDR3 protein is CASSRGVHSGNTIYF. The CDR3 DNA is TGTGCCAGCAGCAGGGGTGTTCACTCTGGAAACACCATATATTTT.